One sample yielded the 13 T cell receptor delta chains listed below, sequenced in a study of DNA immune sequencing with unique molecular identifiers. All 8 TRDV and 4 TRDJ genes were targeted in 32-plex amplification of genomic DNA. A 12-nucleotide UMI was added during 3 to 4 barcoding PCR cycles before adapter PCR. TCRdb processed the multiplex PCR reads again with the CATT caller. The repertoire has around 5,200 delta-chain clones, 11% of them found once; the top ten carry around 53%. Source material: gamma-delta T cells enriched from blood buffy coat, or unenriched PBMCs (not recorded which). The receptors stem from a human donor in good health.

Regarding this clone: A single base is all that separates this from a far larger clone, so a read error is likely. Other DNA variants within this sample encode the same CDR3. The V gene is TRDV2, the J gene TRDJ1, with D uncertain. CDR1 and CDR2 (germline): GEAIGNYY, EKD. CDR3 size: 14 residues. V was clipped by 4 bases and J by 0 bases, with 11 bases between them. CDR3 residues: CACDSVENTDKLIF. In DNA form, the CDR3 reads TGTGCCTGTGATTCGGTGGAGAACACCGATAAACTCATCTTT.

Many counts were recorded for this clone. The chain combines TRAV14/DV4 with TRDJ1; TRDD3 matches 11 bases. The J gene, left out of TCRdb, was set here by checking the DNA against germline. From germline, CDR1 is TSDPSYG and CDR2 QGSYDQQN (reference sequence). J lost 1 base, V lost 2 bases, and 21 bases had no gene match. This CDR3 has 22 residues. The CDR3: CAMRELPLPGGYRIGGTDKLIF. The DNA for the CDR3 is TGTGCAATGAGAGAGCTTCCTCTCCCTGGGGGATACAGAATTGGAGGCACCGATAAACTCATCTTT.

This chain uses TRDV2 with TRDJ1, with 12 bases lining up with TRDD3. The CDR3 is 18 amino acids. CDR1 and CDR2 (germline): GEAIGNYY, EKD. V was clipped by 0 bases and J by 3 bases; unmatched bases: 10. The CDR3 coding sequence is TGTGCCTGTGACACCGTACTGGGGGATACCCGTTTTCCCGATAAACTCATCTTT. Amino acids: CACDTVLGDTRFPDKLIF.

With regard to this clone: This may arise from a read error, as a much more abundant clone is one base away. Other DNA sequences from this sample encode an identical CDR3 as well. The chain joins TRDV2 to TRDJ1, with D maybe TRDD3 (5 bases). Germline loops: CDR1 GEAIGNYY, CDR2 EKD. V lost 0 bases and J lost 0, with 10 bases in between. The length of the CDR3 is 15 residues. The CDR3 here is CACDTVGENTDKLIF. CDR3 in DNA: TGTGCCTGTGACACCGTCGGGGAGAACACCGATAAACTCATCTTT.

On this clone: TCRdb's protein, taken from a much larger clone, differs from this DNA's translation at residue 8, likely owing to a read error; the protein displayed comes from the DNA. The chain links TRDV2 to TRDJ1, with D possibly TRDD3 on 6 matching bases. The CDR3 has 17 residues. The germline CDR1 and CDR2 sequences are GEAIGNYY and EKD. V shed 0 bases and J shed 1 base, with 17 bases lying between them. CDR3 loop: CACDTVGRYASTDKLIF. CDR3 bases: TGTGCCTGTGACACCGTTGGGAGATACGCCTCCACCGATAAACTCATCTTT.

This clone has just a few counts. This is likely an artifact of a read error, given a far larger clone one base away. This sample also contains other DNA sequences that code for the same CDR3. V usage is TRDV2 and J usage is TRDJ1; 8 bases match TRDD3. The CDR3 is made up of 14 amino acids. Germline CDR1 is GEAIGNYY and CDR2 is EKD. The CDR3 loop is CACDRLGDTDKLIF. CDR3 coding DNA: TGTGCCTGTGACCGGCTGGGGGACACTGATAAACTCATCTTT.

This chain connects TRDV1 to TRDJ1; 9 nucleotides line up with TRDD3. Trimming cost V 2 bases and J 0 bases; bases outside gene matches: 25. CDR3 length equals 23 residues. Germline V gene data show CDR1 as TSWWSYY and CDR2 as QGS. The CDR3 nucleotides read TGTGCTCTTGGGGAATTTAGTTACCCCGTACTGGGGGACCGGGACACGTACACCGATAAACTCATCTTT. Translating it yields CALGEFSYPVLGDRDTYTDKLIF.

This clone occurred once. The V gene is TRDV1, the J gene TRDJ1, with TRDD3 matching 8 bases. Here the J gene came from matching the DNA to germline, since TCRdb omits it. The germline V gene encodes CDR1 TSWWSYY and CDR2 QGS. V was pared by 4 bases and J by 0 bases, with 19 bases of the junction left unmatched. The CDR3 runs to 20 residues. CDR3 sequence (DNA): TGTGCTCTTGGGGTAACTCAGACGTGGGGATACACCACACACACCGATAAACTCATCTTT. Translation: CALGVTQTWGYTTHTDKLIF.

Comments on this clone: TCRdb's protein for this DNA is that of a much larger clone and differs from the translation at residue 13, likely a read error; the protein shown is the DNA translation. The chain is built from TRDV2 and TRDJ2; 13 bases are a match to TRDD3. Germline assignment: CDR1 GEAIGNYY and CDR2 EKD. Trimming removed 4 bases from V and 3 bases from J; junction bases left unmatched: 13. The CDR3 has 19 residues. CDR3 residues: CACDQLGGTGGYVTAQLFF. The CDR3 region has the DNA TGTGCCTGTGATCAACTTGGCGGTACTGGGGGATACGTGACAGCACAACTCTTCTTT.

The chain recombines TRDV2 with TRDJ1; no clear D. The V gene's germline CDR1 is GEAIGNYY and CDR2 EKD. The ends were cut back, 2 bases at V and 0 bases at J, with 12 bases in the middle. The CDR3 is 15 amino acids. This CDR3 reads CACDSGGKDTDKLIF. CDR3 nucleotide sequence: TGTGCCTGTGACAGCGGTGGGAAGGACACCGATAAACTCATCTTT.

In this sample, this clone turned up a few times. The protein TCRdb lists belongs to a much larger clone and differs from this DNA's translation at residues 4 and 8, which points to a read error; the protein shown is made from the DNA. The chain uses TRDV2 and TRDJ1, with D uncertain. Germline lookup yields CDR1 GEAIGNYY and CDR2 EKD. The CDR3 loop spans 17 amino acids. The CDR3: CACHTLTVGPYTDKLIF. The CDR3 region has the DNA TGTGCCTGTCACACCCTTACTGTGGGACCCTACACCGATAAACTCATCTTT.

Notes on this clone: A far larger clone is a single base away, which makes a read error likely. Other DNA variants within this sample encode the same CDR3. V is TRDV2 and J is TRDJ1, with 7 bases matching TRDD3. Germline values: CDR1 GEAIGNYY, CDR2 EKD. The CDR3 loop spans 16 amino acids. The CDR3: CACDPLGVTNTDKLIF. CDR3 DNA sequence: TGTGCTTGTGACCCCCTGGGGGTTACAAACACCGATAAACTCATCTTT.

Here the CDR3 reads CALGERAFLRTGDTSRYTDKLIF. For the CDR3, the DNA is TGTGCTCTTGGGGAAAGGGCCTTCCTACGTACTGGGGATACAAGTAGGTACACCGATAAACTCATCTTT. The rearrangement links TRDV1 to TRDJ1; maybe TRDD2 (9 bases). The CDR3 loop spans 23 amino acids. The V and J ends lost 2 bases and 0 bases respectively, with 34 bases between them. From germline, CDR1 is TSWWSYY and CDR2 QGS.